This T cell receptor (beta chain) was retrieved from a study of blood T cell repertoires in COVID-19. For the study at large: Nucleic acid was either cDNA or gDNA, and it came from T cells, B-cell-depleted T cells, or PBMCs.

How the authors handled the data: It was from reference gene primer amplification that nucleated cell counts were estimated. Produced via immunoSEQ multiplex PCR; TCRdb's table is partial and in-frame only. V, J and clone size are taken as reported in that table, and D and trimming were inferred from the DNA itself. Seen here are tens of thousands of clones, just over 85% observed once, and the top ten hold 45%. This clone was picked up a small number of times. From germline, CDR1 is SGHVS and CDR2 FNYEAQ. CDR3 length: 13 residues. V lost 5 bases, J lost 7 bases, and 11 bases lay in between. The sequenced material came from peripheral blood. The chain combines TRBV7-6 with TRBJ1-4; D uncertain. The TCR was taken from a human donor in a cohort sampled during active COVID-19. CDR3 nucleotides: TGTGCCAGCAGCCTTAGGGAGGCTGAAAAACTGTTTTTT. Translation: CASSLREAEKLFF.